This T cell receptor beta chain was captured by sequencing in a study of vaccination and CD4 T cells after COVID-19. Study context: Convalescent patients gave post-COVID blood a median about 95 days post-diagnosis, range 35 to 161. Overlapping SARS-CoV-2, HCoV-NL63, HCoV-OC43 and HCoV-229E spike peptides were used to stimulate cells.

The sample holds a few counts of this clonotype. Its specificity is not known. Treatment specified: approximately 11-day PBMC culture with coronavirus spike peptide pools or control peptides (ViraFEST assay). Study-level results: Post-infection sampling omitted early timepoints and covered relatively few convalescent patients.

The assay that was used to sequence DNA from cultured CD4+ T cells was the Oncomine TCR Beta short-read assay. MiXCR, applied by TCRdb to the PCR reads, yields one record per CDR3 protein. Seen here are 2,500 to 3,500 distinct CDR3 sequences, about 75% observed once, and the top ten hold 24%. The CDR3 loop spans 16 amino acids. Material: CD4+ T cells from blood, cultured in vitro. The clonotype comes from a human donor who had recovered from COVID-19. The chain carries TRBV21-1 and TRBJ1-5; the D call in the table, TRBD1, was not verified against the DNA. TRBV21-1 is a pseudogene segment. CDR3 in DNA: TGTGCCAGAGGACGGACAGCACCTTATAGCAATCAGCCCCAGCATTTT. Translation: CARGRTAPYSNQPQHF.